Detailed here is one T cell receptor beta chain. Original processing notes: Using reference gene primer amplification, nucleated cell counts were estimated. TCRdb's table, derived via immunoSEQ multiplex PCR, lists solely in-frame clones and lacks some. The DNA was the basis for D and trimming; V, J and clone size are from that table. The data show about 75,000 clones, roughly 88% seen once. The data belong to a study of blood T cell repertoires in COVID-19. About the study: Samples taken during acute and convalescent COVID-19 were collected in the United States, Italy and Spain. PBMCs, B-cell-depleted T cells, or T cells provided the cDNA or gDNA that made up the material.

This CDR3 contains 12 residues. With 7 bases clipped from V and 13 bases from J, the junction kept 7 bases outside the gene matches. Germline V gene data show CDR1 as MNHEY and CDR2 as SVGAGI. V and J are TRBV6-5 and TRBJ1-6, with 7 bases aligning to TRBD1. Sequenced: peripheral blood. This receptor was identified in a woman aged 45 to 65 with acute or convalescent COVID-19. CDR3 DNA sequence: TGTGCCAGCAAACAGGGGTGGACTCCCCTCCACTTT. This codes for CASKQGWTPLHF.